This T cell receptor (beta chain) was sequenced during a study of siplizumab effects on memory and regulatory T cells (dated 2019 in TCRdb). With respect to the entire study: The study looked at the effect of siplizumab, an anti-CD2 antibody, on alloreactive T-cell subsets in allogeneic mixed lymphocyte reactions made from human PBMCs. What the study reported, not specific to this receptor: The cumulative frequency of alloreactive sequences that could be traced back to unstimulated CD4+ memory T cells was significantly reduced by siplizumab. Sequences below about 10^-5 frequency were poorly captured, so only a minor fraction of alloreactive clones could be mapped to unstimulated subsets. Of the alloreactive CD4+ clones that could be mapped, the Treg-derived share averaged about 67% with siplizumab compared with roughly 25% in control reactions. A naive or memory phenotype could not be assigned to roughly 75-96% of proliferating CD4+ or CD8+ clones. Unstimulated naive T cells appeared more diverse than memory T cells, and naive cells seemed to contribute substantially to the alloresponse. The suppressive function of proliferating Tregs from siplizumab cultures was not functionally confirmed.

As concerns this clone: Its cognate antigen has yet to be identified. No clone much larger than this one lies a single base away; base qualities are absent.

The germline V gene sets CDR1 to SGHNT and CDR2 to YENEEA. The V and J ends are trimmed by 1 base and 13 bases, leaving 14 bases between them. The CDR3 numbers 13 residues from cysteine through phenylalanine. CDR3 DNA is the only sequence kept; it has 39 bases, read in frame from the first base. TCRbeta CDR3 sequencing was performed on sorted unstimulated T cells and on proliferating T cells recovered from mixed lymphocyte reactions. Fresh whole blood from about ten HLA-typed healthy donors served as the source for isolating PBMCs. Library preparation employed the immunoSEQ multiplex PCR assay. Each sample had roughly 90,000 TCR templates assayed by the deep sequencing platform. Genomic DNA extracted from sorted T cells was used for TCRbeta CDR3 sequencing. On the authors' methods: The R programming language was used for clonal analysis of the TCRbeta CDR3 data. Comparing unstimulated samples against CFSE-low samples taken after the reaction was how alloreactive CD4+ and CD8+ clones were defined. Regulatory or non-regulatory origin was assigned to alloreactive CD4+ clones by matching of sequences to sorted unstimulated Treg and non-Treg repertoires. TCRdb limited this immuneACCESS table to in-frame rearrangements with V and J called. A share of clones is missing; checked studies link under half to unresolved V genes, and the rest is unexplained. V and J calls plus clone size are reproduced from that table; the DNA served to infer D and trimming. The sample yields approximately 46,000 clones; 93% were counted once. In total, the top ten clones hold roughly 18% of the sample.

The rearranged chain carries TRBV11-3 and TRBJ2-1, with the D segment identity uncertain. The TCR originated in a human donor in good health. The sample was CD8+ T cells sorted from blood. Read as DNA, the sequence is TGTGCCAGCAGCTTAGGAACGGGTAGAAAACAGTTCTTC. It is translated as CASSLGTGRKQFF.